These 11 T cell receptor beta chains were all obtained from the same sample, sequenced in a study of blood T cell repertoires in COVID-19. Data came from immunoSEQ multiplex PCR; TCRdb stores just in-frame clones and leaves some out. The repertoire consists of some 210,000 clones, with 65% to 90% occurring once and the leading ten covering around 9%. Material: PBMCs or T cells enriched from blood (not recorded which). These receptors were collected from a woman aged 50 to 65 with acute COVID-19.

DNA of the CDR3: TGTGCCAACAACCGGGAACCTAAGTACGAGCAGTACTTC. Residues: CANNREPKYEQYF. The chain couples TRBV7-9 to TRBJ2-7, with a weak D call TRBD2 (5 bases). Trimming removed 10 bases from V and 4 bases from J, with 17 bases in between. The CDR3 runs to 13 residues. Per germline, CDR1 SEHNR and CDR2 FQNEAQ (reference sequence).

This rearrangement joins TRBV11-3 to TRBJ1-1; D not certain. The CDR3 consists of 17 residues. The germline gives CDR1 SGHNT, CDR2 YENEEA. Trimming removed 5 bases at V and 3 bases at J, with 22 bases between. The CDR3 sequence: CASSPLSVGGRYTEAFF. The CDR3 nucleotides are TGTGCCAGCAGCCCCCTATCTGTAGGCGGAAGATACACTGAAGCTTTCTTT.

The V gene is TRBV4-1, the J gene TRBJ2-7, with D possibly being TRBD1 (6 bases). With 1 base removed from V and 2 bases from J, the gap between germline ends came to 12 bases. CDR1 and CDR2 (germline): MGHRA, YSYEKL. The CDR3 has 15 amino acids. CDR3 residues: CASSQAGGQPYEQYF. DNA of the CDR3: TGCGCCAGCAGCCAAGCTGGTGGACAGCCCTACGAGCAGTACTTC.

The chain has TRBV5-5 and TRBJ2-5; D is perhaps TRBD2 (5 bases). In germline, CDR1 is SGHKS, CDR2 YYEKEE (reference sequence). V lost 4 bases to trimming and J lost 4 bases, with 11 bases between them. This CDR3 spans 13 amino acids. As DNA, the CDR3 is TGTGCCAGCAGCCCCCCGGGGATAGAGACCCAGTACTTC. It codes for CASSPPGIETQYF.

V gene TRBV5-1 combines with J gene TRBJ1-6; maybe TRBD1 (5 bases). V was shortened by 7 bases and J by 5 bases, with 13 bases between the two germline ends. This CDR3 has 14 amino acids. Germline V gene data show CDR1 as SGHRS and CDR2 as YFSETQ. CDR3 amino acids: CASAGTSDNSPLHF. CDR3 coding DNA: TGCGCCAGCGCCGGGACTTCCGATAATTCACCCCTCCACTTT. Together with reference TRBV5-1 and TRBJ1-6, the CDR3 gives the full variable domain: KAGVTQTPRYLIKTRGQQVTLSCSPISGHRSVSWYQQTPGQGLQFLFEYFSETQRNKGNFPGRFSGRQFSNSRSEMNVSTLELGDSALYLCASAGTSDNSPLHFGNGTRLTVT.

The chain combines TRBV6-5 with TRBJ2-5; D not certain. V was trimmed by 2 bases and J by 6 bases, leaving 4 bases between them. Germline-derived CDR1 and CDR2 are MNHEY and SVGAGI. The CDR3 contains 11 residues. The CDR3 is CASSYLKTQYF. The DNA of the CDR3 is TGTGCCAGCAGTTACCTTAAGACCCAGTACTTC.

The genes are TRBV7-2 and TRBJ2-6; D is unresolved. Germline V gene sequence: CDR1 SGHTA, CDR2 FQGNSA. V was shortened by 1 base and J by 4 bases, with 11 bases between the two germline ends. CDR3 length: 16 amino acids. The CDR3 DNA reads as TGTGCCAGCAGCTTAGATGGCAGGCAAGGGGCCAACGTCCTGACTTTC. Encoded protein: CASSLDGRQGANVLTF.

The gene calls are TRBV7-9 and TRBJ2-3, with 7 positions matching TRBD1. The germline V gene has CDR1 SEHNR and CDR2 FQNEAQ (reference sequence). The CDR3 contains 15 residues. The V segment lost 2 bases and the J segment 3 bases; nucleotides outside the gene matches: 5. Written as DNA, the CDR3 is TGTGCCAGCAGCTTAAGTGGGACAGTAACAGATACGCAGTATTTT. This translates into CASSLSGTVTDTQYF.

This clone was seen a handful of times. The rearrangement links TRBV23-1 to TRBJ1-5; D is possibly TRBD1 (5 bases). TRBV23-1 is noted as an ORF with a role that remains uncertain. The germline V and J ends were trimmed by 4 bases and 5 bases, with 18 bases remaining between them. The CDR3 is 16 amino acids. CDR3 loop: CASSPRSPGRDQPQHF. CDR3 sequence (DNA): TGCGCCAGCAGTCCCCGATCTCCGGGCAGGGATCAGCCCCAGCATTTT.

The chain couples TRBV6-2 or TRBV6-3 to TRBJ2-7; D is perhaps TRBD2 (6 bases). Germline-derived CDR1 and CDR2 are MNHEY and SVGEGT. Trimming removed 2 bases from V and 1 base from J, with 12 bases in between. The CDR3 has 15 amino acids. The CDR3, as DNA: TGTGCCAGCAGTTACACGTATGCGGGATCCTACGAGCAGTACTTC. Amino acid sequence: CASSYTYAGSYEQYF.

This clone came up once. Other nucleotide sequences in the sample specify the same CDR3. This chain links TRBV7-2 with TRBJ1-4; unclear D gene. This CDR3 is built from 13 residues. The V end was cut by 4 bases, the J end by 5 bases, with 8 bases between. The germline gives CDR1 SGHTA, CDR2 FQGNSA. The chain's CDR3 is CASSSFPNEKLFF. In nucleotides, the CDR3 is TGTGCCAGCAGCTCGTTTCCCAATGAAAAACTGTTTTTT.